Below, 20 T cell receptor beta chains from the same sample are listed, as sequenced in a study of T cells in Graves' hyperthyroidism and ophthalmopathy. Regions amplified from RNA transcripts were the TCR beta CDR3 regions. Using the HTBI primer set, a first-round RT-PCR was run on the TCR CDR3. TCRdb passed the multiplex PCR reads through MiXCR, listing each CDR3 protein once. The table lists 350,000 or so distinct CDR3 sequences, roughly 20% of them singletons, with 15% to 17% in the top ten. Sequenced input: blood. These receptors all come from a middle-aged woman with Graves' ophthalmopathy.

This clonotype was seen ten or more times. The chain employs TRBV30 and TRBJ1-2; no clear D. From germline, CDR1 is GTSNPN and CDR2 SVGIG (reference sequence). V lost 2 bases and J lost 2, with 9 bases in between. The CDR3 spans 13 residues. Written as DNA, the CDR3 is TGTGCCTGGAGTACGGCAGTCAACTATGGCTACACCTTC. Protein: CAWSTAVNYGYTF.

The genes are TRBV28 and TRBJ1-2, with D possibly being TRBD1 (6 bases). Trimming cost V 8 bases and J 4 bases, with 20 bases left between them. Germline V gene sequence: CDR1 MDHEN, CDR2 SYDVKM. This CDR3 contains 15 residues. Here the CDR3 reads CASRQDGLVLYGYTF. The CDR3, as DNA: TGTGCCAGCCGACAGGATGGCCTGGTCCTCTATGGCTACACCTTC.

This clonotype showed up many times. This chain connects TRBV11-2 to TRBJ2-7, with 8 bases identical to TRBD1. V was clipped by 5 bases and J by 5 bases; unmatched bases: 8. This CDR3 region has 14 residues. CDR1 and CDR2 (germline): SGHAT, FQNNGV. Here the CDR3 reads CASSHGDRPDEQYF. In DNA form, the CDR3 reads TGTGCCAGCAGCCACGGGGACAGGCCCGACGAGCAGTACTTC.

This clonotype was recorded many times. The rearrangement links TRBV6-5 to TRBJ1-3, with D uncertain. The V gene lost 4 bases and the J gene lost 2 bases, with 15 bases spanning the gap. Germline V gene data show CDR1 as MNHEY and CDR2 as SVGAGI. The CDR3 is made up of 16 amino acids. The CDR3 coding sequence is TGTGCCAGCAGTTCGGGGTTAACGGATGCTGGAAACACCATATATTTT. The encoded protein is CASSSGLTDAGNTIYF.

There are many counts of this clonotype. The J gene is TRBJ2-5, the V gene TRBV6-1; the D gene is possibly TRBD1 (6 bases). V was trimmed by 2 bases and J by 1 base, leaving 11 bases between them. The CDR3 runs to 15 residues. Germline loops: CDR1 MNHNS, CDR2 SASEGT. CDR3 in amino acids: CASSETDSSQETQYF. CDR3 bases: TGTGCCAGCAGTGAAACGGACAGCTCCCAAGAGACCCAGTACTTC.

The rearrangement uses TRBV6-2 or TRBV6-3 and TRBJ1-1; D unclear. V lost 1 base, J lost 8 bases, and 8 bases lay in between. CDR1 and CDR2 from the germline V gene are MNHEY and SVGEGT. The CDR3 sequence is 12 residues long. The CDR3 loop reads CASSYCGAEAFF. The CDR3 region has the DNA TGTGCCAGCAGTTACTGTGGAGCAGAAGCTTTCTTT.

This clonotype was seen repeatedly, ten times or more. V usage is TRBV6-5 and J usage is TRBJ1-1, with a possible D match to TRBD1 (5 bases). Per the germline V gene, CDR1 is MNHEY and CDR2 is SVGAGI. The germline V and J ends were trimmed by 6 bases and 1 base, with 12 bases remaining between them. This CDR3 is built from 14 residues. CDR3 protein: CASRGGGGNTEAFF. The CDR3 bases are TGTGCCAGCAGGGGGGGTGGGGGGAACACTGAAGCTTTCTTT.

Ten or more counts support this clonotype. This chain links TRBV30 with TRBJ2-7; D might be TRBD1 (6 bases). This CDR3 region has 14 residues. Germline CDR1 is GTSNPN and CDR2 is SVGIG (reference sequence). V lost 0 bases, J lost 4 bases, and 13 bases lay in between. This CDR3 is CAWSVTGRGYEQYF. The CDR3, as DNA: TGTGCCTGGAGTGTTACAGGGCGCGGGTACGAGCAGTACTTC. Supplemented by reference TRBV30 and TRBJ2-7, the full variable domain reads SQTIHQWPATLVQPVGSPLSLECTVEGTSNPNLYWYRQAAGRGLQLLFYSVGIGQISSEVPQNLSASRPQDRQFILSSKKLLLSDSGFYLCAWSVTGRGYEQYFGPGTRLTVT.

This clonotype has a count of ten or more. The rearrangement uses TRBV7-3 and TRBJ2-7, with D unclear. V dropped 6 bases and J dropped 7 bases, with 16 bases sitting between them. The CDR3 covers 13 residues. Per germline, CDR1 SGHTA and CDR2 FQGTGA. CDR3 region: CASSSGPDGEQYF. The CDR3 DNA follows: TGTGCCAGCAGTTCCGGACCCGACGGGGAGCAGTACTTC.

This clonotype was observed many times. The chain employs TRBV7-8 and TRBJ2-2; D is possibly TRBD1 (6 bases). The ends were cut back, 6 bases at V and 8 bases at J, with 22 bases in the middle. CDR1 is SGHVS and CDR2 is FQNEAQ in the germline V gene. This CDR3 comprises 16 residues. In DNA form, the CDR3 reads TGTGCCAGCAGGCCCCTCCGGGACACAATACAAGGGGAGCTGTTTTTT. Protein: CASRPLRDTIQGELFF.

This clonotype showed up many times. At one boundary the junction diverges from the germline segment, which might be a read error. The chain carries TRBV7-7 and TRBJ2-3, with TRBD2 matching over 13 bases. The CDR3 spans 16 residues. The germline CDR1 and CDR2 sequences are SSHAT and FNYEAQ (reference sequence). This CDR3 reads CASSLGLAGAADTQYF. CDR3 nucleotides: TGTGCTAGCAGCTTAGGACTAGCGGGAGCGGCAGATACGCAGTATTTT. The full variable domain, with the rest looked up from reference TRBV7-7 and TRBJ2-3, is GAGVSQSPRYKVTKRGQDVTLRCDPISSHATLYWYQQALGQGPEFLTYFNYEAQPDKSGLPSDRFSAERPEGSISTLTIQRTEQRDSAMYRCASSLGLAGAADTQYFGPGTRLTVL.

This sequence joins TRBV7-3 and TRBJ2-7; D may be TRBD1 or TRBD2 (5 bases each). The length of the CDR3 is 12 residues. With 5 bases removed from V and 6 bases from J, the gap between germline ends came to 11 bases. CDR1 is SGHTA and CDR2 is FQGTGA in the germline V gene. This chain's CDR3 is CASSHSGGEQYF. CDR3 DNA: TGTGCCAGCAGCCACAGTGGGGGCGAGCAGTACTTC.

V usage is TRBV9 and J usage is TRBJ1-2; D ambiguous. Germline V gene data show CDR1 as SGDLS and CDR2 as YYNGEE. The V and J ends lost 3 bases and 8 bases respectively, with 11 bases between them. The CDR3 totals 12 residues. The CDR3 protein is CASSATRNGYTF. The CDR3, as DNA: TGTGCCAGCAGCGCGACCCGGAACGGCTACACCTTC.

This clonotype occurred many times. The CDR3 DNA sequence: TGTGCCAGCAGCCTGACAGGGTTCTACGAGCAGTACTTC. Translation: CASSLTGFYEQYF. The chain couples TRBV12-3 or TRBV12-4 to TRBJ2-7; the match to TRBD1 covers 7 bases. The CDR3 extends over 13 amino acids. The V and J ends lost 6 bases and 3 bases, in that order; junction bases with no gene match: 5.

This clonotype was seen repeatedly, ten times or more. This chain joins TRBV11-2 and TRBJ2-5; D remains ambiguous. Germline V gives CDR1 SGHAT, CDR2 FQNNGV. This CDR3 comprises 12 residues. V shed 2 bases and J shed 5 bases, with 6 bases lying between them. The CDR3 sequence is CASSLSPETQYF. The CDR3, as DNA: TGTGCCAGCAGCTTATCTCCGGAGACCCAGTACTTC.

In this sample, this clonotype turned up many times. This sequence joins TRBV6-2 or TRBV6-3 and TRBJ2-7, with 7 nucleotides matching TRBD1. The germline V gene has CDR1 MNHEY and CDR2 SVGEGT. The CDR3 length is 15 residues. V shed 2 bases, J shed 1 base, and the junction held 5 bases outside the gene matches. DNA of the CDR3: TGTGCCAGCAGTTACCCTCGACAGGGATCCTACGAGCAGTACTTC. Translating gives CASSYPRQGSYEQYF.

The chain uses TRBV11-2 and TRBJ1-3; D remains unclear. Trimming removed 2 bases from V and 0 bases from J, with 5 bases in between. The CDR3 is 14 amino acids. CDR1 is SGHAT, CDR2 FQNNGV, per germline. The CDR3 loop is CASSLQYSGNTIYF. The DNA of the CDR3 is TGTGCCAGCAGCTTACAGTACTCTGGAAACACCATATATTTT.

In its sample, this clonotype was seen many times. The genes are TRBV11-2 and TRBJ2-7; D not resolved. Germline CDR1 reads SGHAT; CDR2 reads FQNNGV. The CDR3 has 13 residues. V dropped 4 bases and J dropped 2 bases, with 9 bases sitting between them. The CDR3 region is CASSSGGTYEQYF. The CDR3 DNA reads as TGTGCCAGCAGCTCCGGCGGTACCTACGAGCAGTACTTC. Combining the CDR3 with reference TRBV11-2 and TRBJ2-7 gives the whole variable domain EAGVAQSPRYKIIEKRQSVAFWCNPISGHATLYWYQQILGQGPKLLIQFQNNGVVDDSQLPKDRFSAERLKGVDSTLKIQPAKLEDSAVYLCASSSGGTYEQYFGPGTRLTVT.

This clonotype has ten or more counts. The V call is TRBV20-1, the J call TRBJ1-1; tentatively, D is TRBD1 (6 bases). Germline values: CDR1 DFQATT, CDR2 SNEGSKA (reference sequence). V lost 6 bases, J lost 0 bases, and 14 bases lay in between. The length of the CDR3 is 14 residues. The CDR3 nucleotides are TGCAGTGCGGAAGGACAGCTGATGAACACTGAAGCTTTCTTT. Translated: CSAEGQLMNTEAFF.

In its sample, this clonotype was seen many times. The chain joins TRBV5-1 to TRBJ1-1; D perhaps matches TRBD1 (6 bases). Germline assignment: CDR1 SGHRS and CDR2 YFSETQ. The CDR3 covers 15 residues. V was pared by 2 bases and J by 3 bases, with 14 bases between. CDR3 in DNA: TGCGCCAGCAGCTTAACCGGGACACCCGACACTGAAGCTTTCTTT. Residues: CASSLTGTPDTEAFF.